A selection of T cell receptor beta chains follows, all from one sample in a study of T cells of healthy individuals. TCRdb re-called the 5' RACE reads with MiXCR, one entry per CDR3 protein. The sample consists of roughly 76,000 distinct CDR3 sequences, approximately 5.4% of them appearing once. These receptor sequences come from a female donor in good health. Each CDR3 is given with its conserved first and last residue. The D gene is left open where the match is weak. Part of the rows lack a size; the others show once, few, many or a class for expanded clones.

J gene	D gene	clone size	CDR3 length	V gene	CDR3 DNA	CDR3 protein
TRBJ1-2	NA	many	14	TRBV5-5	TGTGCCAGCAGCCTTGCTCGACGGCACTATGGCTACACCTTC	CASSLARRHYGYTF
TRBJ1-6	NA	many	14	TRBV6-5	TGTGCCAGCAGTCCTACACCAGATAATTCACCCCTCCACTTT	CASSPTPDNSPLHF
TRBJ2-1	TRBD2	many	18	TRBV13	TGTGCCAGCAATCCCATTGCACCGGCTAGCGGGAGGATCGATGAGCAGTTCTTC	CASNPIAPASGRIDEQFF
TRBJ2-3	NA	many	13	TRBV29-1	TGCAGCGTTCCAAACCAGTCGTCGGATACGCAGTATTTT	CSVPNQSSDTQYF
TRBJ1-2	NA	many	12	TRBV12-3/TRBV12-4	TGTGCCAGCAGTTTAGGGAACTATGGCTACACCTTC	CASSLGNYGYTF
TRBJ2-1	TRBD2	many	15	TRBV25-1	TGTGCCAGCAGCGGACAACTAGCGGGGGACAATGAGCAGTTCTTC	CASSGQLAGDNEQFF
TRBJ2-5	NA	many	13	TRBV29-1	TGCAGCGTTTTTGAGAGGGGAGGAGAGACCCAGTACTTC	CSVFERGGETQYF
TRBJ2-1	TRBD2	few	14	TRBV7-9	TGTGCCAGCAAAGGAGCGGGATGGTACAATGAGCAGTTCTTC	CASKGAGWYNEQFF
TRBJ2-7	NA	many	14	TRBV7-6	TGTGCCAGCAGCTTAACCGCAGACTCCTACGAGCAGTACTTC	CASSLTADSYEQYF
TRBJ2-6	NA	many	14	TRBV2	TGTGCCAGCAGTGAGGCCCGAATGGAGTTCGTCCTGACTTTC	CASSEARMEFVLTF
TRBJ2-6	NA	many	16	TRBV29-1	TGCAGCGCCGCGATAGACATCGACTCTGGGGCCAACGTCCTGACTTTC	CSAAIDIDSGANVLTF
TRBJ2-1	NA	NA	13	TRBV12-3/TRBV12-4	TGTGCCAGCAGTTTCGGACGCTACAATGAGCAGTTCTTC	CASSFGRYNEQFF
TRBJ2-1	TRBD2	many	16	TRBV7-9	TGTGCCAGCAGCAAAAGCGGGAGGGCTGCCTACAATGAGCAGTTCTTC	CASSKSGRAAYNEQFF
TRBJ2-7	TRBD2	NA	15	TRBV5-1	TGCGCCAGCAGCTTTCTAGCGGGAACGTCTAGGGAGCAGTACTTC	CASSFLAGTSREQYF
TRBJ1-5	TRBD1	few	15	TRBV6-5	TGTGCCAGCAGGCGACAGGGATCTAGCAATCAGCCCCAGCATTTT	CASRRQGSSNQPQHF
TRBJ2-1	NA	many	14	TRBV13	TGTGCCAGCAGCTCCCCGGACCTCAGGGATGAGCAGTTCTTC	CASSSPDLRDEQFF
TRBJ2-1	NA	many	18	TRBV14	TGTGCCAGCAGCCAGACGATGGACTTTATACGTGGCTACAATGAGCAGTTCTTC	CASSQTMDFIRGYNEQFF
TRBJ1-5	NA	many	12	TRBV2	TGTGCCAGCAGTGAAGCTAACGGGCCCCAGCATTTT	CASSEANGPQHF
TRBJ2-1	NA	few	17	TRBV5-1	TGCGCCAGCAGCTTGGGCCCTACGGGAGTCTCCCTCGGGGGGCAGTTCTTC	CASSLGPTGVSLGGQFF
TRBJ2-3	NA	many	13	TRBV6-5	TGTGCCAGCAGTTACTCGAACACAGATACGCAGTATTTT	CASSYSNTDTQYF
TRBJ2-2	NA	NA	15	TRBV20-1	TGCAGTGCTAGTGTACAGACAGGGAGGACCGGGGAGCTGTTTTTT	CSASVQTGRTGELFF
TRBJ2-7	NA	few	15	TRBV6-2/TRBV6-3	TGTGCCAGCAGTTACTCGAAATCCAATACATACGAGCAGTACTTC	CASSYSKSNTYEQYF
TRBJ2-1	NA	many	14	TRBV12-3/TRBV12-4	TGTGCCAGCCTGAGCGGGCCTAGCCTCAATGAGCAGTTCTTC	CASLSGPSLNEQFF
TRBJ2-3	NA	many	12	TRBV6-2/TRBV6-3	TGTGCCAGCAGTTACTCCTGGGATACGCAGTATTTT	CASSYSWDTQYF
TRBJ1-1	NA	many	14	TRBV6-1	TGTGCCAGCTCAGCCGGGCGGGGCGGCACTGAAGCTTTCTTT	CASSAGRGGTEAFF
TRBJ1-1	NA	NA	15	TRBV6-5	TGTGCCAGCAGTTACTCGACGCGGGAATGGACTGAAGCTTTCTTT	CASSYSTREWTEAFF
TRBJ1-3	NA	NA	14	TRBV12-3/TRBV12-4	TGTGCCAGCAGTTTTCTTGGTTCTGGAAACACCATATATTTT	CASSFLGSGNTIYF
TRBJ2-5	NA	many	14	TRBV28	TGTGCCAGCGGGGACCCCGCCGAGTTTGAGACCCAGTACTTC	CASGDPAEFETQYF
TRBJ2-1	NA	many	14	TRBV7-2	TGTGCCAGCAGCATGACAGGACCCTGGAATGAGCAGTTCTTC	CASSMTGPWNEQFF
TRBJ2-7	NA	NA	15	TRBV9	TGTGCCAGCAGCCCCGATTGGCGGAGGGTCTACGAGCAGTACTTC	CASSPDWRRVYEQYF
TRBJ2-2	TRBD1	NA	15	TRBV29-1	TGCAGCGTTGCTTATGACAGGGCGAACACCGGGGAGCTGTTTTTT	CSVAYDRANTGELFF
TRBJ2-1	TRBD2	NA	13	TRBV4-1	TGCGCCAGCAGCCGCGGGGGGGCCAATGAGCAGTTCTTC	CASSRGGANEQFF
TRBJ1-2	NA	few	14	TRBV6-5	TGTGCCAGCAGTAGCGGGGGGGGGTTTGGTGGCTACACCTTC	CASSSGGGFGGYTF
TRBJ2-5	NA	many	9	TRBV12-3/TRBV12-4	TGTGCCAGCAGGTGGACCCAGTACTTC	CASRWTQYF
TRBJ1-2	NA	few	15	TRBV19	TGTGCCAGTAGTAGTTGGGACGGGGCCTACTATGGCTACACCTTC	CASSSWDGAYYGYTF
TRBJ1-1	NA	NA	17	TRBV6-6	TGTGCCAGCAGTTCCTACGCCCCTTTCCGGGGGGAAACTGAAGCTTTCTTT	CASSSYAPFRGETEAFF
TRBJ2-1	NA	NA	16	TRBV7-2	TGTGCCAGCAGCTCCCCAGGGGACTACTCCTACAATGAGCAGTTCTTC	CASSSPGDYSYNEQFF
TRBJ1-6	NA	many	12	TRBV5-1	TGCGCCAGCAGCTTGGATGGGTCACCCCTCCACTTT	CASSLDGSPLHF
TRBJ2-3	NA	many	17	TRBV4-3	TGCGCCAGCAGCCCGAAAGATTTATCATCGGGGACAGATACGCAGTATTTT	CASSPKDLSSGTDTQYF
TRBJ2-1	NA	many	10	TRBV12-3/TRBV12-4	TGTGCCAGCAGTTTAGATGAGCAGTTCTTC	CASSLDEQFF
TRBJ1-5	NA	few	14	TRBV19	TGTGCCAGTAGATCATCGGGAGGGAACCAGCCCCAGCATTTT	CASRSSGGNQPQHF
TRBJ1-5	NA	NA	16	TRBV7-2	TGTGCCAGCAGCTTAGAGGCAGGGAGGAGCAATCAGCCCCAGCATTTT	CASSLEAGRSNQPQHF
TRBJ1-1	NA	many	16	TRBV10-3	TGTGCCATCAGTGCGGGTGCCGGCCCTATGAACACTGAAGCTTTCTTT	CAISAGAGPMNTEAFF
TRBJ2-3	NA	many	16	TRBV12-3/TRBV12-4	TGTGCCAGCAGTTTAGTGCTTGGCGTCCCTAGCGATACGCAGTATTTT	CASSLVLGVPSDTQYF
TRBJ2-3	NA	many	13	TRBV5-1	TGCGCCAGCAGAGGACTTGAGACAGATACGCAGTATTTT	CASRGLETDTQYF
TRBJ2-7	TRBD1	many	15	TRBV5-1	TGCGCCAGCAGCCTACATAGGGACAGAGATCTTAAGCAGTACTTC	CASSLHRDRDLKQYF
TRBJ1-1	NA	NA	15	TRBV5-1	TGCGCCAGCAGCTTGGGACAAACCTGGGGCACTGAAGCTTTCTTT	CASSLGQTWGTEAFF
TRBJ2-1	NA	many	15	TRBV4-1	TGCGCCAGCAGCCTGCCGGGCGGGATCTACAATGAGCAGTTCTTC	CASSLPGGIYNEQFF
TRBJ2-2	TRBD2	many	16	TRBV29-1	TGCAGCGTTGAATTTAGCGGGCGCGCGAACACCGGGGAGCTGTTTTTT	CSVEFSGRANTGELFF
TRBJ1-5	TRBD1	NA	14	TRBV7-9	TGTGCCAGCAGCTTTGGGACAGGCTATCAGCCCCAGCATTTT	CASSFGTGYQPQHF
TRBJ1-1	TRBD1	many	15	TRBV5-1	TGCGCCAGCAGCTGGGGTTCGACAGGGGTCACTGAAGCTTTCTTT	CASSWGSTGVTEAFF
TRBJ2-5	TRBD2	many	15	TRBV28	TGTGCCAGCACTAGCGGGAACGCTTTGCAAGAGACCCAGTACTTC	CASTSGNALQETQYF
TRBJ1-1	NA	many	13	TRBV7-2	TGTGCCAGCAGCTTAACGGGGAACACTGAAGCTTTCTTT	CASSLTGNTEAFF
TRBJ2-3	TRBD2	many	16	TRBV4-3	TGCGCCAGCAGCCAAGATTTGGGACTAGTGACAGATACGCAGTATTTT	CASSQDLGLVTDTQYF
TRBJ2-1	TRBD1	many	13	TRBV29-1	TGCAGCGTTGCGAGGGGGCAGGCAGGTGAGCAGTTCTTC	CSVARGQAGEQFF